This T cell receptor beta chain was found in a study of blood T cell repertoires in COVID-19. Study-level background: Collection of acute and convalescent COVID-19 samples took place in the United States, Italy and Spain.

The V end lost 5 bases, the J end lost 2 bases, and 11 bases lay between the germline ends. Per germline, CDR1 SNHLY and CDR2 FYNNEI. The CDR3 has 14 residues. Authors' methods: Nucleated cell counts were estimated from reference gene primer amplification. Libraries were prepared by immunoSEQ multiplex PCR; TCRdb keeps only in-frame clonotypes and omits some of them. V and J calls and clone size are given by that table; D and trimming were obtained from the DNA. In the table there are over 65,000 clones, about nine tenths of which are singletons. The V call is TRBV2, the J call TRBJ2-3; D uncertain. Sequencing used peripheral blood. This TCR was sampled from a man aged 50 or older with active or convalescent COVID-19. The CDR3 spells CASSIQAHTDTQYF. CDR3 nucleotides: TGTGCCAGCAGTATCCAGGCACACACAGATACGCAGTATTTT. Together with reference TRBV2 and TRBJ2-3, the CDR3 gives the full variable domain: EPEVTQTPSHQVTQMGQEVILRCVPISNHLYFYWYRQILGQKVEFLVSFYNNEISEKSEIFDDQFSVERPDGSNFTLKIRSTKLEDSAMYFCASSIQAHTDTQYFGPGTRLTVL.